The 20 T cell receptor beta chains in this list originate from one sample, sequenced in a study of blood T cell repertoires in COVID-19. Assay used: immunoSEQ multiplex PCR; TCRdb lists only in-frame clones, some missing. The sample has fewer than 30,000 clones, about 90% seen once. Sequenced material: peripheral blood. These receptors all stem from a human donor in a cohort sampled during active COVID-19.

This clone appeared a single time. The chain employs TRBV10-3 and TRBJ1-1; 9 nucleotides align to TRBD1. This CDR3 is built from 14 residues. Germline lookup yields CDR1 ENHRY and CDR2 SYGVKD. J lost 6 bases, V lost 6 bases, and 8 bases had no gene match. The CDR3 DNA follows: TGTGCCATCAGAGAGGACAGGGGAGTTGCTGAAGCTTTCTTT. Translation gives CAIREDRGVAEAFF.

This clone was counted once. The rearrangement uses TRBV18 and TRBJ2-6; D may be TRBD1 (6 bases). The CDR3 length is 16 residues. V was cut by 1 base and J by 4 bases, with 11 bases left in between. Looked up from germline, CDR1 is KGHSH and CDR2 is LQKENI. CDR3 residues: CASSPLQGRGANVLTF. The CDR3 DNA reads TGTGCCAGCTCACCACTTCAGGGGAGAGGGGCCAACGTCCTGACTTTC.

This clone was detected a few times. This chain links TRBV10-3 with TRBJ2-5; TRBD1 agrees at 9 bases. The CDR3 is 13 amino acids. CDR1 is ENHRY, CDR2 SYGVKD, per germline. Trimming took 7 bases from V and 3 from J; bases not matched to a gene: 3. CDR3 in amino acids: CAIKGQGEETQYF. In DNA form, the CDR3 reads TGTGCCATCAAGGGACAGGGAGAAGAGACCCAGTACTTC.

This rearrangement joins TRBV18 to TRBJ2-5; D gene ambiguous. The CDR3 extends over 14 amino acids. The germline V and J ends were trimmed by 0 bases and 1 base, with 6 bases remaining between them. Germline V gives CDR1 KGHSH, CDR2 LQKENI. DNA for the CDR3: TGTGCCAGCTCACCACCTTCGGTCCAAGAGACCCAGTACTTC. It codes for CASSPPSVQETQYF.

The CDR3 DNA is TGCAGCGTAAGGACAGGGTCTGAAGCTTTCTTT. This gives the protein CSVRTGSEAFF. The chain couples TRBV29-1 to TRBJ1-1, with TRBD1 identical over 8 bases. The CDR3 sequence is 11 residues long. The V gene end was trimmed by 6 bases and the J gene end by 6 bases; junction bases not matched to a gene: 3. Germline V gene data show CDR1 as SQVTM and CDR2 as ANQGSEA.

A few counts support this clone. The chain combines TRBV14 with TRBJ2-7; tentatively, D is TRBD1 (5 bases). Trimming pared 1 base from V and 7 bases from J, leaving 8 bases between. Germline CDR1 reads SGHDN; CDR2 reads FVKESK. The CDR3 totals 12 residues. Written as DNA, the CDR3 is TGTGCCAGCAGCCAAGCTAGGGGAGAGCAGTACGTC. It codes for CASSQARGEQYV.

J is TRBJ1-2 and V is TRBV4-1, with TRBD1 matching over 8 bases. The CDR3 has 14 amino acids. CDR1 and CDR2 from the germline V gene are MGHRA and YSYEKL. Trimming removed 2 bases from V and 8 bases from J; junction bases left unmatched: 7. As DNA, the CDR3 is TGCGCCAGCAGCCAACGGTTACAGGGGGGAGGCTACACCTTC. Protein product: CASSQRLQGGGYTF.

V gene TRBV5-1 combines with J gene TRBJ2-3, with 9 bases lining up with TRBD2. Trimming cost V 0 bases and J 0 bases; bases outside gene matches: 8. The CDR3 has 18 residues. Germline-derived CDR1 and CDR2 are SGHRS and YFSETQ. CDR3 DNA sequence: TGCGCCAGCAGCTTGGCCGGAGCGGGGGGATCCAGCACAGATACGCAGTATTTT. Protein sequence: CASSLAGAGGSSTDTQYF.

The CDR3: CASSQGKRGGYNEQFF. DNA of the CDR3: TGTGCCAGCAGCCAAGGGAAGCGGGGGGGCTACAATGAGCAGTTCTTC. The chain couples TRBV3-1 (or the pseudogene TRBV3-2) to TRBJ2-1; 10 nucleotides agree with TRBD2. This CDR3 is built from 16 residues. Trimming at V came to 1 base and at J to 3 bases, leaving 3 bases not matched to a gene. Germline V lookup: CDR1 LGHDT, CDR2 YNNKEL (reference sequence).

The rearrangement uses TRBV2 and TRBJ2-7; D ambiguous. Trimming took 2 bases from V and 2 from J, leaving 10 bases between them. The CDR3 consists of 14 residues. CDR1 is SNHLY, CDR2 FYNNEI, per germline. The CDR3 spells CASSERSGAYEQYF. The CDR3 nucleotides are TGTGCCAGCAGTGAACGTTCGGGTGCCTACGAGCAGTACTTC.

The chain recombines TRBV7-8 with TRBJ1-2; tentatively, D is TRBD1 (6 bases). CDR3 length: 15 residues. The germline V gene encodes CDR1 SGHVS and CDR2 FQNEAQ. V was cut by 5 bases and J by 1 base, with 14 bases left in between. CDR3 bases: TGTGCCAGCAGCCCAGGGGACGTCTTTAACTATGGCTACACCTTC. As protein: CASSPGDVFNYGYTF.

The chain recombines TRBV6-6 with TRBJ2-7; D is unclear. The CDR3 spans 16 residues. V lost 2 bases and J lost 1, with 15 bases in between. Germline V gives CDR1 MNHNY, CDR2 SVGAGI (reference sequence). Here the CDR3 DNA reads TGTGCCAGCAGTTACCTAGGTAACCACCGTTCCTACGAGCAGTACGTC. Residues: CASSYLGNHRSYEQYV.

The chain uses TRBV12-3 or TRBV12-4 and TRBJ1-2; D is ambiguous. The length of the CDR3 is 10 residues. The germline V and J ends were trimmed by 3 bases and 7 bases, with 3 bases remaining between them. The CDR3 sequence is CASSFLGYTF. As DNA, the CDR3 is TGTGCCAGCAGTTTTCTTGGCTACACCTTC.

The J gene is TRBJ2-7, the V gene TRBV6-5, with 7 nucleotides matching TRBD1. The germline gives CDR1 MNHEY, CDR2 SVGAGI. CDR3 length equals 11 residues. V lost 9 bases and J lost 4; bases outside the gene matches: 3. As DNA, the CDR3 is TGTGCCAGTTCGGACAGGTACGAGCAGTACTTC. It codes for CASSDRYEQYF.

The rearrangement joins TRBV5-1 to TRBJ1-1; the D gene is possibly TRBD1 (6 bases). Trimming removed 5 bases at V and 4 bases at J, with 6 bases between. The V gene's germline CDR1 is SGHRS and CDR2 YFSETQ. This CDR3 has 11 amino acids. The CDR3: CASRQGTEAFF. DNA for the CDR3: TGCGCCAGCAGACAGGGCACTGAAGCTTTCTTT.

The chain is built from TRBV4-1 and TRBJ1-2; TRBD1 agrees at 9 bases. V was clipped by 2 bases and J by 4 bases; unmatched bases: 5. The CDR3 runs 15 residues. In germline, CDR1 is MGHRA, CDR2 YSYEKL. Here the CDR3 reads CASSQSSTGGYGYTF. CDR3 sequence (DNA): TGCGCCAGCAGCCAAAGTTCGACAGGGGGCTATGGCTACACCTTC.

This clone was observed a few times. The V and J genes are TRBV10-2 and TRBJ1-5, with TRBD1 matching over 7 bases. This CDR3 contains 14 residues. Unmatched junction bases numbered 5, after V lost 5 bases and J lost 4 bases. Germline V gene data show CDR1 as WSHSY and CDR2 as SAAADI. As DNA, the CDR3 is TGCGCCAGCAGTCGTGAGGGGGCTAATCAGCCCCAGCATTTT. This gives the protein CASSREGANQPQHF.

This clone was recorded only once. This chain connects TRBV4-1 to TRBJ2-2; D possibly corresponds to TRBD2 (6 bases). The V gene lost 7 bases and the J gene lost 9 bases, with 21 bases spanning the gap. Looked up from germline, CDR1 is MGHRA and CDR2 is YSYEKL. This CDR3 is 15 amino acids long. Here the CDR3 DNA reads TGCGCCAGCAATTTCGGGCGGGGACGCGGCCGGGAGCTGTTTTTT. Residues: CASNFGRGRGRELFF.

This clone was found once. The chain links TRBV5-1 to TRBJ1-1; D possibly corresponds to TRBD1 (6 bases). Per germline, CDR1 SGHRS and CDR2 YFSETQ. Deletions cut 8 bases from V and 0 bases from J, with 14 bases between. The CDR3 runs to 14 residues. The CDR3 sequence is CASNPQGMNTEAFF. The CDR3 DNA is TGCGCCAGTAACCCACAGGGCATGAACACTGAAGCTTTCTTT.

The rearrangement joins TRBV5-1 to TRBJ2-7, with TRBD1 matching over 8 bases. Trimming at V came to 3 bases and at J to 2 bases, leaving 4 bases not matched to a gene. This CDR3 has 14 amino acids. Looked up from germline, CDR1 is SGHRS and CDR2 is YFSETQ. The CDR3 region has the DNA TGCGCCAGCAGCTACGGGACAGGCCCCTACGAGCAGTACGTC. It codes for CASSYGTGPYEQYV.